This T cell receptor (beta chain) appears in the sequencing data of a study of cytomegalovirus exposure and HLA in healthy donors. General study results and limits: A reported reduction in N-insertions relative to the 666-donor mean was seen in an Asian-associated ancestry cluster in a later analysis. In a later analysis, parvovirus B19, influenza, CMV and Epstein-Barr virus appeared linked to several top co-occurrence clusters.

As regards this clone: The antigen is not known.

With 60 Vbeta and 13 Jbeta primers, the PCR was carried out. TCRdb's copy holds only in-frame clones and misses some; the assay was immunoSEQ multiplex PCR. The sample shows about 200,000 clones, around 76% of them seen only once. This CDR3 has 13 residues. The germline V gene encodes CDR1 SGHNT and CDR2 YYREEE (reference sequence). Trimming pared 2 bases from V and 5 bases from J, leaving 10 bases between. The sample taken for sequencing was PBMCs. This clonotype originated in a man aged 25-45 years in good health and CMV-seronegative. This sequence joins TRBV5-4 and TRBJ2-5; no clear D. CDR3 DNA: TGTGCCAGCAGCTTCCCCTATTCCGAGACCCAGTACTTC. It specifies CASSFPYSETQYF.